This is a list of T cell receptor beta chains from one sample in a study of identical twins. One entry per CDR3 protein results from TCRdb running MiXCR on the 5' RACE reads. In the table there are nearly 250,000 distinct CDR3 sequences, 5.5% to 8% of which are singletons. The sample also formed part of further work on yellow fever vaccine responses in identical twins.

The sequenced material came from memory (CD45RO+) T cells sorted from blood. The receptor set was obtained from a woman younger than 30 in good health. CDR3s include the opening cysteine and the closing phenylalanine or tryptophan. Clone sizes are given selectively: once, few, many, or a class where the clone is expanded.

CDR3 length: 15
clone size: -
V gene: TRBV12-3/TRBV12-4
J gene: TRBJ2-1
CDR3 protein: CASSLSSRGGNEQFF

CDR3 length: 14
clone size: -
V gene: TRBV18
J gene: TRBJ2-5
CDR3 protein: CASSPLGIRETQYF

CDR3 length: 19
clone size: few
V gene: TRBV4-1
J gene: TRBJ2-1
CDR3 protein: CASSQDHSAQGPPGNEQFF

CDR3 length: 13
clone size: few
V gene: TRBV20-1
J gene: TRBJ1-6
CDR3 protein: CSAREVIVGSLHF

CDR3 length: 16
clone size: -
V gene: TRBV28
J gene: TRBJ1-4
CDR3 protein: CASSLRQPATNEKLFF

CDR3 length: 16
clone size: -
V gene: TRBV5-1
J gene: TRBJ2-1
CDR3 protein: CASSLGTGRNYNEQFF

CDR3 length: 12
clone size: many
V gene: TRBV12-3/TRBV12-4
J gene: TRBJ2-1
CDR3 protein: CASSYRNNEQFF

CDR3 length: 13
clone size: many
V gene: TRBV2
J gene: TRBJ2-5
CDR3 protein: CASSGTHGVTQYF

CDR3 length: 15
clone size: many
V gene: TRBV12-3/TRBV12-4
J gene: TRBJ2-2
CDR3 protein: CASSLRGLGTGELFF

CDR3 length: 13
clone size: few
V gene: TRBV6-2/TRBV6-3
J gene: TRBJ1-6
CDR3 protein: CASSRVRDSPLHF

CDR3 length: 15
clone size: few
V gene: TRBV10-3
J gene: TRBJ2-6
CDR3 protein: CAISGGARGANVLTF

CDR3 length: 14
clone size: few
V gene: TRBV3-1
J gene: TRBJ2-1
CDR3 protein: CASSQVTGQGEQFF

CDR3 length: 11
clone size: -
V gene: TRBV2
J gene: TRBJ1-4
CDR3 protein: CASSLTRGLFF

CDR3 length: 15
clone size: many
V gene: TRBV20-1
J gene: TRBJ1-2
CDR3 protein: CSARTLTGHVSGYTF

CDR3 length: 15
clone size: many
V gene: TRBV6-1
J gene: TRBJ1-1
CDR3 protein: CAAVSVTGKNTEAFF

CDR3 length: 15
clone size: few
V gene: TRBV12-3/TRBV12-4
J gene: TRBJ2-5
CDR3 protein: CASSGTGGIQETQYF

CDR3 length: 13
clone size: many
V gene: TRBV24-1
J gene: TRBJ2-7
CDR3 protein: CATRAGGPYEQYF

CDR3 length: 13
clone size: many
V gene: TRBV5-5
J gene: TRBJ2-2
CDR3 protein: CASSSGSAGELFF

CDR3 length: 13
clone size: many
V gene: TRBV13
J gene: TRBJ1-1
CDR3 protein: CASSLGAVHEAFF

CDR3 length: 15
clone size: -
V gene: TRBV3-1
J gene: TRBJ2-3
CDR3 protein: CASSQFDRARDTQYF

CDR3 length: 14
clone size: -
V gene: TRBV12-3/TRBV12-4
J gene: TRBJ2-1
CDR3 protein: CASSPGDYPREQFF

CDR3 length: 16
clone size: many
V gene: TRBV12-3/TRBV12-4
J gene: TRBJ2-4
CDR3 protein: CASSSREALAKNIQYF

CDR3 length: 14
clone size: many
V gene: TRBV19
J gene: TRBJ1-1
CDR3 protein: CASSTRGAGTEAFF